The clone carrying this T cell receptor (beta chain) was seen more than once but under ten times. This sample is part of a study of blood T cell repertoires in COVID-19. Generated by immunoSEQ multiplex PCR, the TCRdb table keeps only in-frame clones and is missing some. The table includes fewer than 400,000 clones, about 92% detected once. The CDR3 has 14 residues. Between the trimmed V and J ends, which lost 4 bases and 2 bases, there was a span of 12 bases. Germline V gives CDR1 LGHDT, CDR2 YNNKEL (reference sequence). This TCR was recovered from a woman in her twenties or thirties who had recovered from COVID-19. The specimen sequenced was PBMCs or T cells enriched from blood (not recorded which). The chain recombines TRBV3-1 (or the pseudogene TRBV3-2) with TRBJ2-7; D remains unclear. CDR3: CASSPMGRPYEQYF. CDR3 bases: TGTGCCAGCAGCCCTATGGGCAGGCCCTACGAGCAGTACTTC.